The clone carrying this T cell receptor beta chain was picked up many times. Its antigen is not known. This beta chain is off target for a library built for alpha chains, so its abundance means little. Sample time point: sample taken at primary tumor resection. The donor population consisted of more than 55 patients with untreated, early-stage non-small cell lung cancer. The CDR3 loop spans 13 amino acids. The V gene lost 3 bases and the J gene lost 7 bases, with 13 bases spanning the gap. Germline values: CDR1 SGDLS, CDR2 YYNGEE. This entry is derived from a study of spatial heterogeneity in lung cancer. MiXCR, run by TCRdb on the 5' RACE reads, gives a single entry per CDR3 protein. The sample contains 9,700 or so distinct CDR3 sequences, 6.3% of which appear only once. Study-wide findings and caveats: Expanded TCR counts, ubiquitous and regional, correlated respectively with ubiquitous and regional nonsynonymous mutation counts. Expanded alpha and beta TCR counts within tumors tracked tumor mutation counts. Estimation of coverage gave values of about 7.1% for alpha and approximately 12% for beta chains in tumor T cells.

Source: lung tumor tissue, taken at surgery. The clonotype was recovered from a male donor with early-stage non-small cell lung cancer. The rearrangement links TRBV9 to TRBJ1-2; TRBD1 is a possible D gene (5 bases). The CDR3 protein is CASSAWTHTGYTF. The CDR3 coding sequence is TGTGCCAGCAGCGCCTGGACACATACTGGCTACACCTTC.